The 22 T cell receptor beta chains below all came from one sample that was sequenced in a study of cytomegalovirus exposure and HLA in healthy donors. PCR involved 60 Vbeta and 13 Jbeta primers. The protocol was immunoSEQ multiplex PCR, while the TCRdb copy is restricted to in-frame clones and leaves out a portion. The sample has more than 150,000 clones; 70% to 80% are singletons. The sample comprised PBMCs. Receptors were obtained from a young man in good health and CMV-seronegative.

This chain connects TRBV7-2 to TRBJ2-7, with TRBD2 matching 8 bases. The CDR3 spans 15 residues. In germline, CDR1 is SGHTA, CDR2 FQGNSA. The V gene end was trimmed by 4 bases and the J gene end by 3 bases; junction bases not matched to a gene: 8. CDR3 residues: CASSSSTSEIYEQYF. As DNA, the CDR3 is TGTGCCAGCAGCTCCTCGACTAGCGAGATCTACGAGCAGTACTTC.

On this clone itself: Relative to the germline gene, one junction end is altered; a read error may explain this. The chain employs TRBV7-9 and TRBJ1-1, with 9 bases fitting TRBD1. The CDR3 extends over 15 amino acids. Germline lookup yields CDR1 SEHNR and CDR2 FQNEAQ (reference sequence). The DNA of the CDR3 is TGTTCCAGCAGCCTAACAGGGGGCGTTGATACTGAAGCTTTCTTT. Translated: CSSSLTGGVDTEAFF.

The CDR3 nucleotides are TGTGCCAGCAGCGTAGTGCGGGGGAGCACAGATACGCAGTATTTT. It encodes CASSVVRGSTDTQYF. The chain recombines TRBV9 with TRBJ2-3, with 7 bases identical to TRBD2. The trim removed 0 bases at V and 0 bases at J, leaving 1 base unmatched. Germline lookup yields CDR1 SGDLS and CDR2 YYNGEE. There are 15 residues in the CDR3.

V usage is TRBV4-1 and J usage is TRBJ1-1; D perhaps matches TRBD1 (5 bases). The CDR3 runs 14 residues. CDR1 MGHRA and CDR2 YSYEKL come from the germline V gene. Trimming removed 0 bases at V and 5 bases at J, with 10 bases between. In DNA, the CDR3 is TGCGCCAGCAGCCAAGAGAACAGGATAACTGAAGCTTTCTTT. This codes for CASSQENRITEAFF.

The rearrangement joins TRBV4-3 to TRBJ2-7; 9 bases are a match to TRBD1. Unmatched junction bases numbered 5, after V lost 4 bases and J lost 4 bases. From germline, CDR1 is LGHNA and CDR2 YSLEER. The CDR3 is made up of 14 amino acids. CDR3 sequence (DNA): TGCGCCAGCAGCCCAAAACAGGGGGCTTACGAGCAGTACTTC. Protein: CASSPKQGAYEQYF.

The chain employs TRBV15 and TRBJ2-5, with 8 positions matching TRBD2. Germline V gene lookup returns CDR1 LNHNV and CDR2 YYDKDF (reference sequence). With V trimmed by 5 bases and J by 2 bases, 7 bases remained unmatched. The CDR3 has 15 amino acids. The CDR3 nucleotides are TGTGCCACCAGCTGGAGCGGGGGTCCTCAAGAGACCCAGTACTTC. This codes for CATSWSGGPQETQYF.

The rearrangement uses TRBV29-1 and TRBJ2-2; D might be TRBD1 (6 bases). CDR1 and CDR2 from the germline V gene are SQVTM and ANQGSEA. V was cut by 6 bases and J by 3 bases, with 11 bases left in between. CDR3 length: 13 amino acids. This CDR3 is CSVGDTYTGELFF. CDR3 bases: TGCAGCGTAGGGGACACTTACACCGGGGAGCTGTTTTTT.

This clone occurred a few times. V usage is TRBV6-5 and J usage is TRBJ1-5; the D gene is possibly TRBD1 (5 bases). The V end was cut by 6 bases, the J end by 5 bases, with 11 bases between. This CDR3 contains 13 residues. Germline V gene sequence: CDR1 MNHEY, CDR2 SVGAGI. The chain's CDR3 is CASRQAEYQPQHF. CDR3 nucleotides: TGTGCCAGCAGACAGGCGGAATATCAGCCCCAGCATTTT.

This rearrangement joins TRBV19 to TRBJ1-3; 7 bases map to TRBD1. CDR3 size: 15 residues. Looked up from germline, CDR1 is LNHDA and CDR2 is SQIVND (reference sequence). In nucleotides, the CDR3 is TGTGCATCCTGGGACAGCCGACTCTCTGGAAACACCATATATTTT. Translating gives CASWDSRLSGNTIYF. The full variable domain, with the rest looked up from reference TRBV19 and TRBJ1-3, is DGGITQSPKYLFRKEGQNVTLSCEQNLNHDAMYWYRQDPGQGLRLIYYSQIVNDFQKGDIAEGYSVSREKKESFPLTVTSAQKNPTAFYLCASWDSRLSGNTIYFGEGSWLTVV.

This clone has more than one count but fewer than ten. The chain uses TRBV7-9 and TRBJ1-2; TRBD1 matches at 9 bases. Germline V lookup: CDR1 SEHNR, CDR2 FQNEAQ (reference sequence). After removal of 5 bases from V and 9 bases from J, the junction contained 16 bases not matched to a gene. The CDR3 runs to 16 residues. The CDR3 sequence: CASSPGTGQELWSYTF. The CDR3 coding sequence is TGTGCCAGCAGCCCTGGGACAGGGCAAGAATTATGGAGCTACACCTTC.

The chain carries TRBV15 and TRBJ2-4, with D possibly being TRBD2 (6 bases). The CDR3 is 12 amino acids. CDR1 is LNHNV and CDR2 is YYDKDF in the germline V gene (reference sequence). Trimming left V 11 bases short and J 1 base short, with 9 bases between. The CDR3 sequence is CAAGSAKNIQYF. The CDR3 region has the DNA TGTGCCGCCGGGAGTGCCAAAAACATTCAGTACTTC.

The count of this clone is one. The rearrangement uses TRBV7-9 and TRBJ1-4; D gene uncertain. With 4 bases removed from V and 2 bases from J, the gap between germline ends came to 23 bases. This CDR3 spans 19 amino acids. Germline assignment: CDR1 SEHNR and CDR2 FQNEAQ (reference sequence). CDR3 residues: CASSSHTDTSTSTNEKLFF. The CDR3 coding sequence is TGTGCCAGCAGCTCCCACACAGATACATCCACTTCGACTAATGAAAAACTGTTTTTT.

The chain is built from TRBV30 and TRBJ2-3; no firm D call. Germline CDR1 is GTSNPN and CDR2 is SVGIG (reference sequence). The CDR3 spans 11 residues. V lost 5 bases to trimming and J lost 4 bases, with 7 bases between them. For the CDR3, the DNA is TGTGCCTGGTCTACCGCAGATACGCAGTATTTT. Protein: CAWSTADTQYF.

This clone was counted only a few times. V gene TRBV11-2 combines with J gene TRBJ2-7; 8 bases agree with TRBD1. The junction had 9 bases not matched to a gene; V was cut back by 5 bases and J by 0 bases. Germline V gene data show CDR1 as SGHAT and CDR2 as FQNNGV. This CDR3 comprises 16 residues. CDR3: CASSPNGQGGSYEQYF. Here the CDR3 DNA reads TGTGCCAGCAGCCCCAACGGACAGGGAGGCTCCTACGAGCAGTACTTC.

This chain's CDR3 is CASSPGDRDVILYEQYF. Here the CDR3 DNA reads TGTGCCAGCAGCCCCGGGGACAGGGACGTTATTCTCTACGAGCAGTACTTC. J is TRBJ2-7 and V is TRBV7-6; TRBD1 matches at 9 bases. The V gene's germline CDR1 is SGHVS and CDR2 FNYEAQ. After removal of 5 bases from V and 3 bases from J, the junction contained 14 bases not matched to a gene. The CDR3 extends over 17 amino acids.

The rearrangement joins TRBV7-2 to TRBJ2-3; D remains unclear. V shed 2 bases and J shed 7 bases, with 7 bases lying between them. CDR1 and CDR2 (germline): SGHTA, FQGNSA. The CDR3 has 12 residues. Written as DNA, the CDR3 is TGTGCCAGCAGCTTATCGCGGTATACGCAGTATTTT. It specifies CASSLSRYTQYF.

J is TRBJ1-5 and V is TRBV5-4; TRBD1 matches at 8 bases. V was clipped by 2 bases and J by 5 bases; unmatched bases: 6. The CDR3 extends over 15 amino acids. The germline gives CDR1 SGHNT, CDR2 YYREEE (reference sequence). CDR3 in amino acids: CASSFDPGQDQPQHF. CDR3 in DNA: TGTGCCAGCAGCTTTGATCCGGGACAGGATCAGCCCCAGCATTTT.

V and J are TRBV30 and TRBJ2-7, with TRBD2 identical over 8 bases. The CDR3 is made up of 14 amino acids. CDR1 is GTSNPN and CDR2 is SVGIG in the germline V gene (reference sequence). V was clipped by 0 bases and J by 4 bases; unmatched bases: 5. CDR3 in amino acids: CAWSVGPSGYEQYF. CDR3 DNA sequence: TGTGCCTGGAGTGTAGGCCCTAGCGGGTACGAGCAGTACTTC.

The chain links TRBV6-1 to TRBJ2-7, with TRBD2 matching 7 bases. The germline V gene has CDR1 MNHNS and CDR2 SASEGT. The CDR3 has 15 residues. The V and J ends lost 4 bases and 2 bases, in that order; junction bases with no gene match: 8. DNA of the CDR3: TGTGCCAGCAGTGGGGAGTCGGGAGGTCCCTACGAGCAGTACTTC. This codes for CASSGESGGPYEQYF.

The J gene is TRBJ2-1, the V gene TRBV10-2; 11 bases are a match to TRBD2. V lost 3 bases to trimming and J lost 7 bases; unmatched junction nucleotides: 2. This CDR3 spans 14 amino acids. The germline gives CDR1 WSHSY, CDR2 SAAADI. DNA of the CDR3: TGCGCCAGCAGTGATAGCGGGAGGGGAAATGAGCAGTTCTTC. This translates into CASSDSGRGNEQFF.

V is TRBV7-2 and J is TRBJ1-6; D call uncertain. The germline V gene encodes CDR1 SGHTA and CDR2 FQGNSA. This CDR3 has 15 amino acids. With 0 bases removed from V and 0 bases from J, the gap between germline ends came to 3 bases. The CDR3 bases are TGTGCCAGCAGCTTAGCGAGCTCCTATAATTCACCCCTCCACTTT. Translated, it gives CASSLASSYNSPLHF.

This sequence joins TRBV11-3 and TRBJ2-5, with 13 positions matching TRBD2. V was clipped by 5 bases and J by 3 bases; unmatched bases: 6. The CDR3 loop spans 16 amino acids. Germline loops: CDR1 SGHNT, CDR2 YENEEA. In nucleotides, the CDR3 is TGTGCCAGCAGCCCGCCGGGACTAGCGGGAAAAGAGACCCAGTACTTC. Encoded protein: CASSPPGLAGKETQYF.